These 23 T cell receptor beta chains came from one sample sequenced in a study of blood T cell repertoires in COVID-19. TCRdb keeps only in-frame clones here, not all; method: immunoSEQ multiplex PCR. The repertoire has 150,000 to 190,000 clones, around 84% of them found once; the top ten carry roughly 8.3%. Sequenced sample: peripheral blood. The receptors were gathered from a woman aged 60-75 years with COVID-19, enrolled during active disease.

This chain connects TRBV10-3 to TRBJ2-5, with TRBD2 identical over 11 bases. This CDR3 is built from 16 residues. Trimming cost V 2 bases and J 2 bases; bases outside gene matches: 4. CDR1 is ENHRY and CDR2 is SYGVKD in the germline V gene. This CDR3 is CAISEQTSGTQETQYF. The DNA for the CDR3 is TGTGCCATCAGTGAGCAGACTAGCGGGACGCAAGAGACCCAGTACTTC.

The rearrangement uses TRBV18 and TRBJ2-7; D not certain. The CDR3 has 14 residues. Trimming cost V 0 bases and J 2 bases, with 8 bases left between them. The germline V gene encodes CDR1 KGHSH and CDR2 LQKENI. The CDR3, as DNA: TGTGCCAGCTCACCACCCGGAGCACCCTACGAGCAGTACTTC. Protein product: CASSPPGAPYEQYF.

Within the sample, this clone is medium-sized. V gene TRBV6-5 combines with J gene TRBJ1-2; D unclear. Germline values: CDR1 MNHEY, CDR2 SVGAGI. Trimming cost V 4 bases and J 3 bases, with 6 bases left between them. This CDR3 is 12 amino acids long. The CDR3 nucleotides read TGTGCCAGCAGTTCAGGTTACTATGGCTACACCTTC. It encodes CASSSGYYGYTF.

The rearrangement joins TRBV5-1 to TRBJ2-4; 9 bases map to TRBD2. Germline V gene sequence: CDR1 SGHRS, CDR2 YFSETQ. The CDR3 spans 13 residues. The junction had 2 bases not matched to a gene; V was cut back by 5 bases and J by 5 bases. CDR3 residues: CASSIAGENIQYF. CDR3 bases: TGCGCCAGCAGTATAGCGGGAGAAAACATTCAGTACTTC.

The chain carries TRBV6-6 and TRBJ2-5, with TRBD2 matching 12 bases. From germline, CDR1 is MNHNY and CDR2 SVGAGI (reference sequence). V dropped 5 bases and J dropped 5; count of bases not matched to a gene: 12. This CDR3 is 17 amino acids long. DNA of the CDR3: TGTGCCAGCAGTCCCCGACGGACTAGCGGGACCAAGGAGACCCAGTACTTC. Translation gives CASSPRRTSGTKETQYF.

The CDR3 DNA reads as TGTGCCAGCAGCCGCGCAAGGGGGAACACCATATATTTT. It encodes CASSRARGNTIYF. The gene calls are TRBV7-2 and TRBJ1-3; tentatively, D is TRBD1 (6 bases). Trimming took off 5 bases at V and 7 bases at J, with 12 bases between the two ends. The CDR3 runs 13 residues. Germline V gives CDR1 SGHTA, CDR2 FQGNSA.

The CDR3 region has the DNA TGTGCCAGCAGCTCACTGGGACTAGCCCTCTCCTACGAGCAGTACTTC. Translated: CASSSLGLALSYEQYF. V is TRBV7-8 and J is TRBJ2-7, with 9 bases identical to TRBD2. Trimming at V came to 4 bases and at J to 0 bases, leaving 7 bases not matched to a gene. The CDR3 is 16 residues long. Per germline, CDR1 SGHVS and CDR2 FQNEAQ.

The J gene is TRBJ1-6, the V gene TRBV4-1; the match to TRBD1 covers 7 bases. After removal of 0 bases from V and 8 bases from J, the junction contained 13 bases not matched to a gene. There are 18 residues in the CDR3. The germline V gene has CDR1 MGHRA and CDR2 YSYEKL. The CDR3 DNA reads TGCGCCAGCAGCCAAGATTCCCTCCAGACAGGGTGGGATTCACCCCTCCACTTT. It translates to CASSQDSLQTGWDSPLHF.

The rearrangement uses TRBV5-1 and TRBJ2-7, with D possibly being TRBD1 (5 bases). The germline gives CDR1 SGHRS, CDR2 YFSETQ. The CDR3 is 13 residues long. Trimming removed 4 bases at V and 2 bases at J, with 10 bases between. The DNA for the CDR3 is TGCGCCAGCAGCACTGACAGCACCTACGAGCAGTACTTC. Its translation is CASSTDSTYEQYF.

J is TRBJ2-2 and V is TRBV24-1; possible D gene TRBD2, 6 bases. The V end lost 3 bases, the J end lost 3 bases, and 13 bases lay between the germline ends. The CDR3 sequence is 16 residues long. CDR1 and CDR2 from the germline V gene are KGHDR and SFDVKD. The chain's CDR3 is CATSDPRLGDTGELFF. As DNA, the CDR3 is TGTGCCACCAGTGATCCTCGACTAGGCGACACCGGGGAGCTGTTTTTT.

The chain is built from TRBV7-3 and TRBJ1-2, with D maybe TRBD1 (5 bases). V lost 3 bases and J lost 4, with 15 bases in between. Germline CDR1 and CDR2: SGHTA and FQGTGA. This CDR3 region has 15 residues. For the CDR3, the DNA is TGTGCCAGCAGCTTGGGGCCAAGGACCAGCTATGGCTACACCTTC. It yields the protein CASSLGPRTSYGYTF.

The V call is TRBV6-5, the J call TRBJ1-6; maybe TRBD1 (6 bases). CDR3 length: 14 amino acids. Trimming took 6 bases from V and 7 from J, leaving 13 bases between them. Germline V gene data show CDR1 as MNHEY and CDR2 as SVGAGI. The CDR3 DNA is TGTGCCAGCAGCCATGGGCAGGGGAATTCACCCCTCCACTTT. It is translated as CASSHGQGNSPLHF.

The chain couples TRBV5-1 to TRBJ1-4, with 11 bases lining up with TRBD1. V gave up 3 bases and J gave up 0 bases; unmatched junction bases: 1. From germline, CDR1 is SGHRS and CDR2 YFSETQ. This CDR3 spans 16 amino acids. In nucleotides, the CDR3 is TGCGCCAGCAGCTGGGACAGGGGGTCAACTAATGAAAAACTGTTTTTT. Protein product: CASSWDRGSTNEKLFF.

This chain connects TRBV5-1 to TRBJ1-4, with a weak D call TRBD1 (5 bases). The CDR3 has 14 amino acids. Trimming left V 0 bases short and J 8 bases short, with 11 bases between. Germline assignment: CDR1 SGHRS and CDR2 YFSETQ. In DNA form, the CDR3 reads TGCGCCAGCAGCTTGGTAGGGGTCGGAGAAAAACTGTTTTTT. This sequence encodes CASSLVGVGEKLFF. The full variable domain, rest sourced from reference TRBV5-1 and TRBJ1-4, is KAGVTQTPRYLIKTRGQQVTLSCSPISGHRSVSWYQQTPGQGLQFLFEYFSETQRNKGNFPGRFSGRQFSNSRSEMNVSTLELGDSALYLCASSLVGVGEKLFFGSGTQLSVL.

CDR3 sequence: CASSPLDISYGYTF. In DNA form, the CDR3 reads TGTGCCAGCAGCCCCCTTGACATTAGCTATGGCTACACCTTC. The chain combines TRBV11-2 with TRBJ1-2; no clear D. This CDR3 comprises 14 residues. Per germline, CDR1 SGHAT and CDR2 FQNNGV. V was cut by 5 bases and J by 4 bases, with 14 bases left in between.

This chain connects TRBV19 to TRBJ2-2, with a weak D call TRBD1 (6 bases). The length of the CDR3 is 14 residues. Trimming took 7 bases from V and 1 from J, leaving 10 bases between them. Looked up from germline, CDR1 is LNHDA and CDR2 is SQIVND (reference sequence). The CDR3 DNA sequence: TGTGCCAGTATCGGACAGAAGAACACCGGGGAGCTGTTTTTT. Translating it yields CASIGQKNTGELFF.

The chain is built from TRBV24-1 and TRBJ2-1; a weak D match, TRBD2 (5 bases). CDR1 is KGHDR and CDR2 is SFDVKD in the germline V gene. This CDR3 contains 11 residues. Trimming removed 5 bases from V and 8 bases from J, with 6 bases in between. CDR3 in DNA: TGTGCCACCAGTGGAGGGCATGAGCAGTTCTTC. It is translated as CATSGGHEQFF.

The chain is built from TRBV7-8 and TRBJ1-1; 9 bases are shared with TRBD1. J was trimmed by 1 base and V by 6 bases; bases with no gene match: 12. From germline, CDR1 is SGHVS and CDR2 FQNEAQ. CDR3 length equals 17 residues. CDR3 DNA: TGTGCCAGCAGTTATCCCGGACAGGGGATTGGGAACACTGAAGCTTTCTTT. It yields the protein CASSYPGQGIGNTEAFF.

The chain employs TRBV6-6 and TRBJ2-3, with a weak D call TRBD1 (6 bases). The CDR3 is 14 amino acids. Germline V lookup: CDR1 MNHNY, CDR2 SVGAGI (reference sequence). The ends were cut back, 8 bases at V and 2 bases at J, with 14 bases in the middle. The CDR3 DNA follows: TGTGCCAGCCAGGGGCCGTACTACACAGATACGCAGTATTTT. It encodes CASQGPYYTDTQYF.

This chain joins TRBV6-5 and TRBJ1-4, with TRBD1 matching over 7 bases. Trimming took 6 bases from V and 0 from J; bases not matched to a gene: 4. Germline V gene lookup returns CDR1 MNHEY and CDR2 SVGAGI. This CDR3 has 15 residues. The CDR3 reads CASRTGTATNEKLFF. The CDR3 nucleotides read TGTGCCAGCAGGACTGGGACAGCAACTAATGAAAAACTGTTTTTT.

The chain links TRBV18 to TRBJ1-1; D ambiguous. This CDR3 has 16 amino acids. Per the germline V gene, CDR1 is KGHSH and CDR2 is LQKENI. V lost 2 bases, J lost 3 bases, and 16 bases lay in between. CDR3 amino acids: CASSPGQAAEYTEAFF. The DNA of the CDR3 is TGTGCCAGCTCACCAGGCCAGGCAGCTGAGTACACTGAAGCTTTCTTT.

The gene calls are TRBV11-2 and TRBJ2-3, with 7 bases fitting TRBD1. The length of the CDR3 is 16 residues. With 5 bases clipped from V and 0 bases from J, the junction kept 8 bases outside the gene matches. The germline V gene has CDR1 SGHAT and CDR2 FQNNGV. Here the CDR3 DNA reads TGTGCCAGCAGCGCATACAGGGGTGCTAGCACAGATACGCAGTATTTT. Protein sequence: CASSAYRGASTDTQYF.

The J gene is TRBJ1-1, the V gene TRBV29-1; TRBD1 is a possible D gene (6 bases). The V and J ends lost 2 bases and 10 bases respectively, with 11 bases between them. The V gene's germline CDR1 is SQVTM and CDR2 ANQGSEA. The CDR3 has 11 residues. The CDR3 bases are TGCAGCGTTGAACCCCGGACAGCAGCTTTCTTT. Protein product: CSVEPRTAAFF.